A single sample gave rise to the 23 T cell receptor beta chains below, sequenced in a study of cytomegalovirus exposure and HLA in healthy donors. PCR amplification relied on 60 Vbeta primers (plus 13 Jbeta primers). Clones were sequenced by immunoSEQ multiplex PCR, and TCRdb holds only the in-frame ones, with some missing. This sample has 100,000 to 150,000 clones; 83% occur once, and the top ten carry roughly 20%. The sample consisted of PBMCs. These receptors originate from a man between 18 and 29 years old in good health and CMV-seropositive.

The chain couples TRBV9 to TRBJ2-3, with D perhaps TRBD2 (6 bases). Germline values: CDR1 SGDLS, CDR2 YYNGEE. This CDR3 is 15 amino acids long. V shed 4 bases and J shed 1 base, with 13 bases lying between them. CDR3 loop: CASSLRTIRTDTQYF. CDR3 DNA: TGTGCCAGCAGCCTCCGGACTATTCGCACAGATACGCAGTATTTT.

The chain uses TRBV7-2 and TRBJ2-7, with D possibly being TRBD2 (5 bases). CDR1 is SGHTA, CDR2 FQGNSA, per germline. The CDR3 length is 14 residues. The V end was cut by 1 base, the J end by 3 bases, with 10 bases between. CDR3 region: CASSLGLQIYEQYF. CDR3 DNA: TGTGCCAGCAGCTTAGGACTACAAATCTACGAGCAGTACTTC.

The CDR3: CASSLGGQVDEQYF. CDR3 DNA sequence: TGCGCCAGCAGCTTGGGGGGACAGGTCGACGAGCAGTACTTC. V is TRBV5-1 and J is TRBJ2-5; 8 bases are a match to TRBD1. The J call is uncertain, as TRBJ2-7 better fits the DNA end. Germline CDR1 reads SGHRS; CDR2 reads YFSETQ. This CDR3 comprises 14 residues.

The chain has TRBV19 and TRBJ2-5; TRBD2 is a possible D gene (6 bases). Per the germline V gene, CDR1 is LNHDA and CDR2 is SQIVND (reference sequence). This CDR3 is 15 amino acids long. V lost 5 bases to trimming and J lost 1 base, with 14 bases between them. The CDR3 nucleotides read TGTGCCAGTAGTGGGAGGCGGGACGGCCAAGAGACCCAGTACTTC. This translates into CASSGRRDGQETQYF.

This chain links TRBV19 with TRBJ2-5, with 7 positions matching TRBD2. Per germline, CDR1 LNHDA and CDR2 SQIVND (reference sequence). With 3 bases clipped from V and 5 bases from J, the junction kept 6 bases outside the gene matches. The CDR3 loop spans 14 amino acids. In DNA form, the CDR3 reads TGTGCCAGTAGTATGGCGGGGGTGCGGGAGACCCAGTACTTC. Translated: CASSMAGVRETQYF. Full variable domain (rest looked up from reference TRBV19 and TRBJ2-5): DGGITQSPKYLFRKEGQNVTLSCEQNLNHDAMYWYRQDPGQGLRLIYYSQIVNDFQKGDIAEGYSVSREKKESFPLTVTSAQKNPTAFYLCASSMAGVRETQYFGPGTRLLVL.

The genes are TRBV6-1 and TRBJ1-2; 7 bases are a match to TRBD1. CDR1 MNHNS and CDR2 SASEGT come from the germline V gene. This CDR3 spans 15 amino acids. Trimming took 1 base from V and 2 from J; bases not matched to a gene: 4. CDR3 in amino acids: CASSEGAGQNYGYTF. The DNA of the CDR3 is TGTGCCAGCAGTGAAGGTGCGGGACAGAACTATGGCTACACCTTC.

The V and J genes are TRBV19 and TRBJ2-7; 8 bases align to TRBD1. J was trimmed by 5 bases and V by 5 bases; bases with no gene match: 8. Germline loops: CDR1 LNHDA, CDR2 SQIVND (reference sequence). This CDR3 spans 14 amino acids. CDR3 nucleotide sequence: TGTGCCAGTAGTGGGCAGGGGGCTGCGAACGAGCAGTACTTC. This gives the protein CASSGQGAANEQYF.

The chain uses TRBV28 and TRBJ2-7; TRBD1 might be the D (5 bases). Germline V lookup: CDR1 MDHEN, CDR2 SYDVKM. CDR3 length equals 15 residues. The germline V and J ends were trimmed by 2 bases and 7 bases, with 18 bases remaining between them. CDR3 region: CASSLPTESYTEQYF. Written as DNA, the CDR3 is TGTGCCAGCAGTTTACCGACAGAAAGTTATACGGAGCAGTACTTC.

The V and J genes are TRBV28 and TRBJ2-5; D remains unclear. Germline loops: CDR1 MDHEN, CDR2 SYDVKM. The length of the CDR3 is 11 residues. The V and J ends lost 7 bases and 5 bases respectively, with 8 bases between them. CDR3 sequence reads: CASTGVETQYF. Here the CDR3 DNA reads TGTGCCAGCACCGGTGTGGAGACCCAGTACTTC.

The chain links TRBV4-1 to TRBJ2-7; TRBD2 aligns across 11 bases. The CDR3 is 15 residues long. J lost 5 bases, V lost 0 bases, and 3 bases had no gene match. CDR1 MGHRA and CDR2 YSYEKL come from the germline V gene. CDR3 residues: CASSQDGTSGNEQYF. The CDR3 DNA reads TGCGCCAGCAGCCAAGATGGGACTAGCGGTAACGAGCAGTACTTC.

The chain is built from TRBV30 and TRBJ2-7, with D perhaps matching TRBD2 (6 bases). Germline assignment: CDR1 GTSNPN and CDR2 SVGIG (reference sequence). V was clipped by 3 bases and J by 3 bases, with 15 bases between them. The CDR3 consists of 14 residues. CDR3 in DNA: TGTGCCTGGAGAATAAAAGGGAGGCGCTACGAGCAGTACTTC. Amino acid sequence: CAWRIKGRRYEQYF.

The rearrangement links TRBV5-1 to TRBJ1-2; 9 bases agree with TRBD1. The ends lost 2 bases at V and 6 bases at J; junction bases unmatched: 8. The CDR3 has 15 residues. The germline CDR1 and CDR2 sequences are SGHRS and YFSETQ. CDR3 in amino acids: CASSFVQGAQDGYTF. The CDR3 bases are TGCGCCAGCAGCTTCGTACAGGGGGCGCAAGATGGCTACACCTTC.

This clone appeared once. V and J are TRBV9 and TRBJ2-1, with 10 positions matching TRBD2. Germline values: CDR1 SGDLS, CDR2 YYNGEE. This CDR3 region has 18 residues. The V and J ends lost 4 bases and 4 bases, in that order; junction bases with no gene match: 14. In DNA, the CDR3 is TGTGCCAGCAGCCCCGGCCGGGCTAGCGGGGGCCTTTACAATGAGCAGTTCTTC. Translation gives CASSPGRASGGLYNEQFF. Full variable domain (outside the CDR3, taken from reference TRBV9 and TRBJ2-1): DSGVTQTPKHLITATGQRVTLRCSPRSGDLSVYWYQQSLDQGLQFLIQYYNGEERAKGNILERFSAQQFPDLHSELNLSSLELGDSALYFCASSPGRASGGLYNEQFFGPGTRLTVL.

The J gene is TRBJ2-7, the V gene TRBV18; D possibly corresponds to TRBD1 (5 bases). Germline loops: CDR1 KGHSH, CDR2 LQKENI. The CDR3 has 13 amino acids. Trimming cost V 3 bases and J 3 bases, with 9 bases left between them. The CDR3 nucleotides are TGTGCCAGCTCACCGGCAGGGAACTACGAGCAGTACTTC. Amino acid sequence: CASSPAGNYEQYF.

J is TRBJ2-7 and V is TRBV10-1; D possibly corresponds to TRBD1 (5 bases). Germline V gene data show CDR1 as WNHNN and CDR2 as SYGVQD (reference sequence). Deletions cut 7 bases from V and 1 base from J, with 8 bases between. The CDR3 has 12 amino acids. The CDR3 DNA reads TGCGCCAGCAAGCCAGGGTCCTACGAGCAGTACTTC. Translating it yields CASKPGSYEQYF.

The rearrangement links TRBV6-1 to TRBJ1-2; no clear D. Trimming pared 8 bases from V and 6 bases from J, leaving 10 bases between. The CDR3 is 11 residues long. Germline lookup yields CDR1 MNHNS and CDR2 SASEGT. The CDR3 nucleotides read TGTGCCAGCTTTTGGGCTAATGGCTACACCTTC. Amino acid sequence: CASFWANGYTF.

This clone turned up a few times. The gene calls are TRBV13 and TRBJ1-2; D might be TRBD1 (5 bases). Germline V gene data show CDR1 as PRHDT and CDR2 as FYEKMQ (reference sequence). The CDR3 consists of 15 residues. The V gene lost 8 bases and the J gene lost 0 bases, with 16 bases spanning the gap. CDR3 DNA sequence: TGTGCCAGCCGCTCCCGTGGGGGGACTAACTATGGCTACACCTTC. As protein: CASRSRGGTNYGYTF. The full variable domain, its missing parts supplied by reference TRBV13 and TRBJ1-2, is AAGVIQSPRHLIKEKRETATLKCYPIPRHDTVYWYQQGPGQDPQFLISFYEKMQSDKGSIPDRFSAQQFSDYHSELNMSSLELGDSALYFCASRSRGGTNYGYTFGSGTRLTVV.

The V and J genes are TRBV7-6 and TRBJ2-5; TRBD2 agrees at 7 bases. The germline CDR1 and CDR2 sequences are SGHVS and FNYEAQ. V was pared by 1 base and J by 3 bases, with 5 bases of the junction left unmatched. The CDR3 runs 15 residues. DNA for the CDR3: TGTGCCAGCAGCTTAGGGGGGGGAGTTGAAGAGACCCAGTACTTC. Protein product: CASSLGGGVEETQYF.

The chain uses TRBV25-1 and TRBJ1-2, with TRBD1 matching 9 bases. Germline lookup yields CDR1 MGHDK and CDR2 SYGVNS. The CDR3 consists of 13 residues. V trimming: 5 bases; J trimming: 8 bases; junction bases outside the gene matches: 6. The CDR3 nucleotides are TGTGCCAGCAGTAAACAGGGGGCTGGAGGCTACACCTTC. Translating it yields CASSKQGAGGYTF.

The chain combines TRBV7-7 with TRBJ2-5; the match to TRBD2 covers 16 bases. Trimming took 3 bases from V and 4 from J; bases not matched to a gene: 2. Germline V lookup: CDR1 SSHAT, CDR2 FNYEAQ (reference sequence). This CDR3 is 16 amino acids long. The CDR3 protein is CASSFGTSGGGETQYF. DNA of the CDR3: TGTGCCAGCAGCTTCGGGACTAGCGGGGGGGGAGAGACCCAGTACTTC.

The chain joins TRBV19 to TRBJ1-2; no reliable D call. V was shortened by 6 bases and J by 1 base, with 12 bases between the two germline ends. The CDR3 loop spans 14 amino acids. In germline, CDR1 is LNHDA, CDR2 SQIVND (reference sequence). The CDR3 here is CASSPLTYNYGYTF. The CDR3 DNA reads as TGTGCCAGTAGCCCTTTGACATATAACTATGGCTACACCTTC.

The V call is TRBV6-1, the J call TRBJ2-7, with D perhaps TRBD2 (6 bases). Germline values: CDR1 MNHNS, CDR2 SASEGT. The CDR3 length is 14 residues. Trimming took 7 bases from V and 2 from J, leaving 15 bases between them. The CDR3 spells CASKTGTEAYEQYF. The CDR3 DNA reads TGTGCCAGCAAAACCGGGACTGAGGCCTACGAGCAGTACTTC.

This rearrangement joins TRBV18 to TRBJ2-5; D uncertain. CDR1 is KGHSH, CDR2 LQKENI, per germline. Trimming cost V 0 bases and J 7 bases, with 6 bases left between them. CDR3 length: 12 residues. CDR3 protein: CASSPPSGTQYF. The CDR3 DNA sequence: TGTGCCAGCTCACCACCCTCGGGGACCCAGTACTTC.